These 22 T cell receptor beta chains came from one sample sequenced in a study of CD8 T cells in ankylosing spondylitis. TCRdb ran MiXCR on the 5' RACE reads and lists one entry per CDR3 protein. This table has 350,000 to 400,000 distinct CDR3 sequences, roughly 22% appearing once. The specimen sequenced was blood, either unsorted or a sorted T cell fraction (not recorded which). The receptors derive from a male donor with ankylosing spondylitis or in good health (not recorded which).

J is TRBJ1-2 and V is TRBV10-3, with TRBD1 matching 8 bases. The CDR3 is 13 residues long. Germline V CDR1 and CDR2: ENHRY, SYGVKD. V trimming: 6 bases; J trimming: 8 bases; junction bases outside the gene matches: 8. The CDR3 here is CAISTRTGLGYTF. The CDR3 coding sequence is TGTGCCATCAGCACCCGGACAGGGTTGGGCTACACCTTC.

The chain links TRBV20-1 to TRBJ2-5, with 8 nucleotides matching TRBD1. Losses at the gene ends were 4 bases for V and 2 bases for J; bases not matched to a gene: 6. Germline V gene lookup returns CDR1 DFQATT and CDR2 SNEGSKA (reference sequence). There are 14 residues in the CDR3. CDR3 nucleotides: TGCAGTGCTACTCAAACAGGGGGGCAAGAGACCCAGTACTTC. Translating gives CSATQTGGQETQYF.

The chain has TRBV7-9 and TRBJ2-1; D possibly corresponds to TRBD1 (5 bases). The V gene's germline CDR1 is SEHNR and CDR2 FQNEAQ (reference sequence). V was trimmed by 1 base and J by 7 bases, leaving 5 bases between them. This CDR3 spans 12 amino acids. CDR3 protein: CASSLGQNEQFF. The CDR3 DNA reads as TGTGCCAGCAGCTTAGGACAGAATGAGCAGTTCTTC.

Only a few counts were recorded for this clonotype. The chain is built from TRBV29-1 and TRBJ1-1; D not certain. CDR3 size: 12 residues. The ends were cut back, 4 bases at V and 2 bases at J, with 8 bases in the middle. CDR1 and CDR2 from the germline V gene are SQVTM and ANQGSEA. The CDR3 reads CSVGISNTEAFF. The CDR3 nucleotides read TGCAGCGTTGGGATCAGTAACACTGAAGCTTTCTTT.

This clonotype was observed once. CDR3 DNA sequence: TGTGCCAGCAGCTTAAGGGGAGTAGGGACAGATACGCAGTATTTT. Its protein product is CASSLRGVGTDTQYF. The J gene is TRBJ2-3, the V gene TRBV7-9; the D call may be TRBD1 or TRBD2 (5 bases each). Germline V gives CDR1 SEHNR, CDR2 FQNEAQ (reference sequence). CDR3 length equals 15 residues. Trimming stripped 2 bases from V and 3 bases from J, with 12 bases between. The full variable domain, its missing parts supplied by reference TRBV7-9 and TRBJ2-3, is DTGVSQNPRHKITKRGQNVTFRCDPISEHNRLYWYRQTLGQGPEFLTYFQNEAQLEKSRLLSDRFSAERPKGSFSTLEIQRTEQGDSAMYLCASSLRGVGTDTQYFGPGTRLTVL.

This clonotype was counted a few times. The chain joins TRBV11-2 to TRBJ2-7, with 11 bases that match TRBD2. This CDR3 comprises 15 residues. V shed 0 bases and J 4 bases; nucleotides not matched to a gene: 2. Germline V gene lookup returns CDR1 SGHAT and CDR2 FQNNGV. In DNA, the CDR3 is TGTGCCAGCAGCTTAGAAGCTAGCGGGGGGTACGAGCAGTACTTC. Translation gives CASSLEASGGYEQYF.

This clonotype has more than one count but fewer than ten. This sequence joins TRBV6-1 and TRBJ2-7; D remains ambiguous. The V gene lost 6 bases and the J gene lost 1 base, with 16 bases spanning the gap. This CDR3 region has 15 residues. The germline CDR1 and CDR2 sequences are MNHNS and SASEGT. Written as DNA, the CDR3 is TGTGCCAGCAGCCTAATCGGCAGAATGTCCTACGAGCAGTACTTC. This translates into CASSLIGRMSYEQYF.

V gene TRBV6-2 or TRBV6-3 combines with J gene TRBJ2-1; D is perhaps TRBD1 (6 bases). The V end was cut by 7 bases, the J end by 8 bases, with 15 bases between. In germline, CDR1 is MNHEY, CDR2 SVGEGT. The CDR3 is made up of 13 amino acids. CDR3 sequence: CASISGARYEQFF. The CDR3 nucleotides are TGTGCCAGCATTTCAGGGGCTCGTTATGAGCAGTTCTTC.

This chain links TRBV13 with TRBJ2-7; 10 bases map to TRBD2. CDR1 and CDR2 (germline): PRHDT, FYEKMQ (reference sequence). The V and J ends lost 1 base and 1 base, in that order; junction bases with no gene match: 7. There are 17 residues in the CDR3. The CDR3 nucleotides are TGTGCCAGCAGCTTAGCTTCCAGCGGGGGGGCTTCCTACGAGCAGTACTTC. It codes for CASSLASSGGASYEQYF.

About this clonotype: Germline and junction disagree at one end, which may indicate a read error. This chain connects TRBV24-1 to TRBJ2-7; D unresolved. Germline V gene lookup returns CDR1 KGHDR and CDR2 SFDVKD. CDR3 length: 13 amino acids. In DNA, the CDR3 is TGTGCCACCGGTGACACTCTCTCCTACGAGCAGTACTTC. Its protein product is CATGDTLSYEQYF.

The chain combines TRBV29-1 with TRBJ2-7; D unclear. V shed 7 bases and J shed 7 bases, with 11 bases lying between them. Germline V gene sequence: CDR1 SQVTM, CDR2 ANQGSEA. The CDR3 is made up of 10 amino acids. The DNA of the CDR3 is TGCAGCGCCGACGACGGTGAGCAGTACTTC. It translates to CSADDGEQYF.

The chain couples TRBV15 to TRBJ2-1; 11 nucleotides agree with TRBD2. The CDR3 is 18 residues long. With V trimmed by 3 bases and J by 5 bases, 12 bases remained unmatched. Germline V gives CDR1 LNHNV, CDR2 YYDKDF (reference sequence). CDR3 sequence: CATSSRLAGTSRNNEQFF. The DNA of the CDR3 is TGTGCCACCAGCAGTAGACTAGCGGGGACCAGTAGAAACAATGAGCAGTTCTTC.

This clonotype has just a few counts. V gene TRBV9 combines with J gene TRBJ2-7; no firm D call. The V and J ends lost 3 bases and 1 base respectively, with 14 bases between them. The CDR3 runs 15 residues. CDR1 and CDR2 (germline): SGDLS, YYNGEE. The CDR3 DNA sequence: TGTGCCAGCAGCGAGGGCGACCTGGAGTCCTACGAGCAGTACTTC. It yields the protein CASSEGDLESYEQYF. The entire variable domain, with the rest obtained from reference TRBV9 and TRBJ2-7, is as follows: DSGVTQTPKHLITATGQRVTLRCSPRSGDLSVYWYQQSLDQGLQFLIQYYNGEERAKGNILERFSAQQFPDLHSELNLSSLELGDSALYFCASSEGDLESYEQYFGPGTRLTVT.

The gene calls are TRBV6-1 and TRBJ2-1; a weak D match, TRBD2 (5 bases). This CDR3 has 14 residues. The V and J ends lost 6 bases and 5 bases respectively, with 14 bases between them. CDR1 MNHNS and CDR2 SASEGT come from the germline V gene. DNA of the CDR3: TGTGCCAGCAGCCTAGCTGGGCCGGACAATGAGCAGTTCTTC. Protein product: CASSLAGPDNEQFF.

The V gene is TRBV2, the J gene TRBJ2-7; D is ambiguous. Trimming took off 7 bases at V and 0 bases at J, with 7 bases between the two ends. Germline V CDR1 and CDR2: SNHLY, FYNNEI. CDR3 length: 12 residues. CDR3 loop: CASIGDSYEQYF. The DNA for the CDR3 is TGTGCCAGCATTGGCGACTCCTACGAGCAGTACTTC.

The rearrangement uses TRBV11-2 and TRBJ2-5; 11 nucleotides align to TRBD2. CDR3 length: 15 residues. Trimming took 7 bases from V and 2 from J; bases not matched to a gene: 6. Germline V lookup: CDR1 SGHAT, CDR2 FQNNGV. CDR3 amino acids: CASTPGTSGQETQYF. CDR3 bases: TGTGCCAGCACCCCTGGGACTAGCGGACAAGAGACCCAGTACTTC.

The chain carries TRBV29-1 and TRBJ2-1; the D is unclear. Germline V gene sequence: CDR1 SQVTM, CDR2 ANQGSEA. CDR3 length: 13 residues. V was cut by 7 bases and J by 3 bases, with 13 bases left in between. The CDR3 sequence: CSGTSANYNEQFF. Written as DNA, the CDR3 is TGCAGCGGGACGTCAGCGAACTACAATGAGCAGTTCTTC.

DNA of the CDR3: TGCAGCGTTGATGATGAGCAGTTCTTC. This codes for CSVDDEQFF. The gene calls are TRBV29-1 and TRBJ2-1, with D unresolved. Germline values: CDR1 SQVTM, CDR2 ANQGSEA. The CDR3 is 9 amino acids. Trimming shortened V by 3 bases and J by 8 bases, and 2 bases separated the two germline ends.

This clonotype occurred a few times. The gene calls are TRBV29-1 and TRBJ1-4; weak D call: TRBD1 (5 bases). In germline, CDR1 is SQVTM, CDR2 ANQGSEA. With 2 bases removed from V and 8 bases from J, the gap between germline ends came to 15 bases. The CDR3 has 14 amino acids. CDR3 in DNA: TGCAGCGTTGAATTGCAGGGAAAGGGAGAAAAACTGTTTTTT. Translated: CSVELQGKGEKLFF.

The chain is built from TRBV29-1 and TRBJ2-1; D unclear. This CDR3 contains 13 residues. Trimming pared 4 bases from V and 8 bases from J, leaving 15 bases between. In germline, CDR1 is SQVTM, CDR2 ANQGSEA. CDR3 bases: TGCAGCGTTGGCCCCGGGTACTCCGATGAGCAGTTCTTC. Amino acids: CSVGPGYSDEQFF.

This chain uses TRBV7-9 with TRBJ2-5, with D tentatively TRBD2 (5 bases). V lost 8 bases to trimming and J lost 5 bases, with 12 bases between them. Germline loops: CDR1 SEHNR, CDR2 FQNEAQ (reference sequence). CDR3 size: 12 residues. DNA for the CDR3: TGTGCCAGCCTCCTCTCGGGGGAGACCCAGTACTTC. Its protein is CASLLSGETQYF.

This clonotype has a handful of counts. The V call is TRBV9, the J call TRBJ2-1; maybe TRBD2 (6 bases). CDR1 is SGDLS, CDR2 YYNGEE, per germline. Between the trimmed V and J ends, which lost 0 bases and 7 bases, there was a span of 17 bases. CDR3 size: 16 residues. CDR3 residues: CASSVEVRGAGNEQFF. The CDR3 DNA reads TGTGCCAGCAGCGTAGAGGTGCGGGGTGCGGGGAATGAGCAGTTCTTC. The full variable domain, completed using reference TRBV9 and TRBJ2-1, is DSGVTQTPKHLITATGQRVTLRCSPRSGDLSVYWYQQSLDQGLQFLIQYYNGEERAKGNILERFSAQQFPDLHSELNLSSLELGDSALYFCASSVEVRGAGNEQFFGPGTRLTVL.